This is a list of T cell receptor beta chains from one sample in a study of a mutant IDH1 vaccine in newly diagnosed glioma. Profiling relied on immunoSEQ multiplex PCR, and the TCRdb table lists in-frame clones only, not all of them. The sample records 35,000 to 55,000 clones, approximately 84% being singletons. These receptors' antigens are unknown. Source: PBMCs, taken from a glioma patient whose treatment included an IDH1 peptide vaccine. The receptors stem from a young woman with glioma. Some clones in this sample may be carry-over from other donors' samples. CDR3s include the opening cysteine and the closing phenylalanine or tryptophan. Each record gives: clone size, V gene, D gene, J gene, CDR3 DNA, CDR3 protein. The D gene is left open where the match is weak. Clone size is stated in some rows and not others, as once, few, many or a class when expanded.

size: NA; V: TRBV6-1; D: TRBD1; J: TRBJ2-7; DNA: TGTGCCAGCACCAAGGGGGACAGGGAGCAGTACTTC; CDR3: CASTKGDREQYF
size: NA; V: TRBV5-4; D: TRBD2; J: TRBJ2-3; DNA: TGTGCCAGCAGCTTGCTAACGGGAGGGCAGGATACGCAGTATTTT; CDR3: CASSLLTGGQDTQYF
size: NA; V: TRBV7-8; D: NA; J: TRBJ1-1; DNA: TGTGCCAGCAGCTTGAGTTTTCCGGACACTGAAGCTTTCTTT; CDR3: CASSLSFPDTEAFF
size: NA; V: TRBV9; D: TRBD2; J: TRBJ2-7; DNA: TGTGCCAGCAGCGTAGACGGGGGGAACGAGCAGTACTTC; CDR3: CASSVDGGNEQYF
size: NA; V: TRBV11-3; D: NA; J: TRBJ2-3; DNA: TGTGCCAGCAGCCCAACAGATACGCAGTATTTT; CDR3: CASSPTDTQYF
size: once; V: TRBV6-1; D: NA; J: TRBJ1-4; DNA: TGTGCCAGCAGTGAAAGACGACGGACTAATGAAAAACTGTTTTTT; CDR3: CASSERRRTNEKLFF
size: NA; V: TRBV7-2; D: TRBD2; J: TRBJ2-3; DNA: TGTGCCAGCAGCTATGGCGGGGGAGGCACAGATACGCAGTATTTT; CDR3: CASSYGGGGTDTQYF
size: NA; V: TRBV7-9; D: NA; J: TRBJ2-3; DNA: TGTGCCAGCAGTGATCGCTACACAGATACGCAGTATTTT; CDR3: CASSDRYTDTQYF
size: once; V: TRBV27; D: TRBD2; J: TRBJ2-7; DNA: TGTGCCAGCAGTTTATCGGGCGGGAGCGAGCAGTACTTC; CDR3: CASSLSGGSEQYF
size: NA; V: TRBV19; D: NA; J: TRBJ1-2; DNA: TGTGCCAGTAGTGCCCCCGGGGACGTCTATGGCTACACCTTC; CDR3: CASSAPGDVYGYTF
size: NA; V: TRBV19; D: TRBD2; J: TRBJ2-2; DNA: TGTGCCAGTAGTACCCTTGAAGGGAGGGCCCCCGGGGAGCTGTTTTTT; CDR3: CASSTLEGRAPGELFF
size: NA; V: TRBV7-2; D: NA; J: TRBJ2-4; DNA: TGTGCCAGCAGCTATCGTCCCAACCGAGGAGCCAAAAACATTCAGTACTTC; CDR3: CASSYRPNRGAKNIQYF
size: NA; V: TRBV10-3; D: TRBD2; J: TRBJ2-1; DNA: TGTGCCAGGAAGGGGACTATCGCCTTCCGTGAGCAGTTCTTC; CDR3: CARKGTIAFREQFF
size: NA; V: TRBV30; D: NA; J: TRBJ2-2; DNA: TGTGCCTGGAGTCCCGGGGTCTCCGGGGAGCTGTTTTTT; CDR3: CAWSPGVSGELFF
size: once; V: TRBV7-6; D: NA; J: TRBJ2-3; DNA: TGTGCCAGCAGCTCCTCAGGGGCGACCGATACGCAGTATTTT; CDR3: CASSSSGATDTQYF
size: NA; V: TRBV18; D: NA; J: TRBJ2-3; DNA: TGTGCCAGCTCGCGTCCAGGGACACCAGTCTCCGATACGCAGTATTTT; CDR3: CASSRPGTPVSDTQYF
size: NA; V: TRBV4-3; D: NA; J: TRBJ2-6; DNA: TGCGCCAGCAGCCCAGGGGAAAGTGCAGCTGGGGCCAACGTCCTGACTTTC; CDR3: CASSPGESAAGANVLTF
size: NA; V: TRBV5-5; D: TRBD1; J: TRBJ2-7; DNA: TGTGCCAGCAGCCTGACAGGGAACGAGCAGTACTTC; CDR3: CASSLTGNEQYF
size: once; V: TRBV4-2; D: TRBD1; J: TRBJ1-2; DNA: TGTGCCAGCAGCCACACCGGGACAGCCCTCTCCTATGGCTACACCTTC; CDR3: CASSHTGTALSYGYTF
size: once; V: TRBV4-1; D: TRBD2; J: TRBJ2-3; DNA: TGCGCCAGCAACCTACTAGCGGGGGGGCCAGATACGCAGTATTTT; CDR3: CASNLLAGGPDTQYF
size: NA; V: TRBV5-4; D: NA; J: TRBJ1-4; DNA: TGTGCCAGCAGCGTGACGGGGTTGGAAAAACTGTTTTTT; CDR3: CASSVTGLEKLFF
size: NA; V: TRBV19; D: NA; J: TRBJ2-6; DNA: TGTGCCAGTAGTATACAGGGGCTCTCTGGGGCCAACGTCCTGACTTTC; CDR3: CASSIQGLSGANVLTF
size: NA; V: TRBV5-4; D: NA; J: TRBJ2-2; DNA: TGTGCCAGCAGCTCGAACACCGGGGAGCTGTTTTTT; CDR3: CASSSNTGELFF
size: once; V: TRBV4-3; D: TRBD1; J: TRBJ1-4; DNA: TGCGCCAGCAGTCCGGGACAGCTGTTTACAACTAATGAAAAACTGTTTTTT; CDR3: CASSPGQLFTTNEKLFF
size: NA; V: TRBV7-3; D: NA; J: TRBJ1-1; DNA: TGTGCCAGCAGCTTCACCGTAGGCGGCGGAATTTCAGGGAACACTGAAGCTTTCTTT; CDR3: CASSFTVGGGISGNTEAFF
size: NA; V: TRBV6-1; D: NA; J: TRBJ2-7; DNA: TGTGCCAGCAGTGAGGTGGGACTCCTCTCCTACGAGCAGTACTTC; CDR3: CASSEVGLLSYEQYF
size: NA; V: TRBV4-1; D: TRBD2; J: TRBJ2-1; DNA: TGCGCCAGCAGCCAAGATACAGGACTAGCGGGAGTTTATCAGTTCTTC; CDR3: CASSQDTGLAGVYQFF
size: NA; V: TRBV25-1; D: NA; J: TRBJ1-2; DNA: TGTGCCAGCAGTGACCCCGGACAGTCGGGCTACACCTTC; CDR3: CASSDPGQSGYTF
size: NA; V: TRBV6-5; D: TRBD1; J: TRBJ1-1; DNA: TGTGCCAGCAGTTCCAACAGGGGGCTGAGGACTGAAGCTTTCTTT; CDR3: CASSSNRGLRTEAFF
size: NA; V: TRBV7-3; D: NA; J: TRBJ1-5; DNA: TGCGGTGGGGTTCCCAATCAGCCCCAGCATTTT; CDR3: CGGVPNQPQHF
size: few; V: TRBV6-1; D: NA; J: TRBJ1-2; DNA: TGTGCCAGCACGGGAGGGCCTAACTATGGCTACACCTTC; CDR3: CASTGGPNYGYTF
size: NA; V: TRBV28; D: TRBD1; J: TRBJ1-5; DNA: TGTGCCAGCAGTTTTGACAGGGAGGGGAGTGGGAGCAATCAGCCCCAGCATTTT; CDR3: CASSFDREGSGSNQPQHF
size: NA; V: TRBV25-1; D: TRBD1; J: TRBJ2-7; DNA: TGTGCCAGCAGTTCCCCCGGGACAGGGGGCGGGTACGAGCAGTACTTC; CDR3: CASSSPGTGGGYEQYF
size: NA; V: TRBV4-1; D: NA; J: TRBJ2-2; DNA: TGCGCCAGCAGCCAGATGACAGGCACCGGGGAGCTGTTTTTT; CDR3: CASSQMTGTGELFF
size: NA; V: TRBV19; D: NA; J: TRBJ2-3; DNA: TGTGCCAGTAGTATATCTGCCGGGGCAGATACGCAGTATTTT; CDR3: CASSISAGADTQYF
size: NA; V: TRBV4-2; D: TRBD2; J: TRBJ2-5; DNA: TGTGCCAGCAGCCAAGAGTTAGCGGGAGGGGAAGAGACCCAGTACTTC; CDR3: CASSQELAGGEETQYF
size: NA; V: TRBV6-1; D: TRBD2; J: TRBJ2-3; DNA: TGTGCCAGCAGTGCCGCCTCACTAGCGGGGGGGACAGATACGCAGTATTTT; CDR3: CASSAASLAGGTDTQYF
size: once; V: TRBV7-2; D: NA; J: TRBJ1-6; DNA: TGTGCCAGCACCCTCGGTAGGGCGTCCTATAATTCACCCCTCCACTTT; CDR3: CASTLGRASYNSPLHF
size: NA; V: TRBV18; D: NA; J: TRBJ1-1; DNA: TGTGCCAGCTCACCACTTCCCGATATGAACACTGAAGCTTTCTTT; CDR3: CASSPLPDMNTEAFF
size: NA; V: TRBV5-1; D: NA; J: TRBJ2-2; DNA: TGCGCCAGCAGCTTGGTGCCGGGCGAAGTGGAGCTGTTTTTT; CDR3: CASSLVPGEVELFF
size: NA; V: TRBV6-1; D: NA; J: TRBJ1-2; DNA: TGTGCCAGCAGTGTCGAACAGGGATATGGCTACACCTTC; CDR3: CASSVEQGYGYTF
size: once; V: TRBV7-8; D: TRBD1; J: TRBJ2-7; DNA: TGTGCCAGCAGCCTGGGACAGGGGCCCTCCTACGAGCAGTACTTC; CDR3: CASSLGQGPSYEQYF
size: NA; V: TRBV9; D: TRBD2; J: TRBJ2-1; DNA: TGTGCCAGCAGCGCCCGCGATAGCGGGGGGAACAATGAGCAGTTCTTC; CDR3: CASSARDSGGNNEQFF
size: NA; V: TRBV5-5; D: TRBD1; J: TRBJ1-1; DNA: TGTGCCAGCAGCTTGGGGGACAGCGAGGTTAGGGTTGAAGCTTTCTTT; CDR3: CASSLGDSEVRVEAFF
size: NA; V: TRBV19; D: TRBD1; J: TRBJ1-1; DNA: TGTGCCAGTACCATATATGGGACAGGGCCTAACACTGAAGCTTTCTTT; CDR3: CASTIYGTGPNTEAFF
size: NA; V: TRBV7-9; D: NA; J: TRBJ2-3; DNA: TGTGCCAGCCAGGGGGGGGATACGCAGTATTTT; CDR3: CASQGGDTQYF
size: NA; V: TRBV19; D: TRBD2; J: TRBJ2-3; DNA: TGTGCCAGTAGTATTTGGAATAGCGGGGGTACGCAGTATTTT; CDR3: CASSIWNSGGTQYF
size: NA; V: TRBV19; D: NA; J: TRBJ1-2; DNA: TGTGCCAGTAGTAGGTGGCCAGGAGAATCCTATGGCTACACCTTC; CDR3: CASSRWPGESYGYTF
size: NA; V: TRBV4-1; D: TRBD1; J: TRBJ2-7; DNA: TGCGCCAGCAGCCAAGTACAGGGGGAATCGGACGAGCAGTACTTC; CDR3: CASSQVQGESDEQYF
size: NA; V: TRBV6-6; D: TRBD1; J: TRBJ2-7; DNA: TGTGCCAGCAGACATCTCGACAGGGCCCACGAGCAGTACTTC; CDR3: CASRHLDRAHEQYF
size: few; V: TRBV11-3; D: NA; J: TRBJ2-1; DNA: TGTGCCAGCAGAGGGTGGTGGGGAGAGTCCTACAATGAGCAGTTCTTC; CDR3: CASRGWWGESYNEQFF
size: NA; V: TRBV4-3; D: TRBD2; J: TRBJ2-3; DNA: TGCGCCAGCAGCCAAGGGGACTACTCTTCAGATACGCAGTATTTT; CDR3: CASSQGDYSSDTQYF
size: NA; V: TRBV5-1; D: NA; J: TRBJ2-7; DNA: TGCGCCAGCAGCTTGGCCGGGTTGCCTCAATCGGAAGAGCAGTACTTC; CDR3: CASSLAGLPQSEEQYF